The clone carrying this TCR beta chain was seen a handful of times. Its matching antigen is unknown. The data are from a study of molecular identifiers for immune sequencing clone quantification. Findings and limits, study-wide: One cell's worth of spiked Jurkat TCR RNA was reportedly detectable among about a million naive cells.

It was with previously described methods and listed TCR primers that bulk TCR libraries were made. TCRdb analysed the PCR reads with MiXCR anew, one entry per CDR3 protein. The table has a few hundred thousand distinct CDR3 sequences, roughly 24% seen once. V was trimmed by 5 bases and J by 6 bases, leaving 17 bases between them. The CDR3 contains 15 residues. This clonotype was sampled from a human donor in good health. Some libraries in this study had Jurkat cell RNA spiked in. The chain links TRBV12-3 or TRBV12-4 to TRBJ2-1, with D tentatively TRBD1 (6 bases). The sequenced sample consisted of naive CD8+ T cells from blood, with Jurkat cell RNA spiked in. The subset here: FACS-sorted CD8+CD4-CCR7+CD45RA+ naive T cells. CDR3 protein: CASSHGTLRFNEQFF. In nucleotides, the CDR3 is TGTGCCAGCAGTCACGGGACACTCAGATTCAATGAGCAGTTCTTC.